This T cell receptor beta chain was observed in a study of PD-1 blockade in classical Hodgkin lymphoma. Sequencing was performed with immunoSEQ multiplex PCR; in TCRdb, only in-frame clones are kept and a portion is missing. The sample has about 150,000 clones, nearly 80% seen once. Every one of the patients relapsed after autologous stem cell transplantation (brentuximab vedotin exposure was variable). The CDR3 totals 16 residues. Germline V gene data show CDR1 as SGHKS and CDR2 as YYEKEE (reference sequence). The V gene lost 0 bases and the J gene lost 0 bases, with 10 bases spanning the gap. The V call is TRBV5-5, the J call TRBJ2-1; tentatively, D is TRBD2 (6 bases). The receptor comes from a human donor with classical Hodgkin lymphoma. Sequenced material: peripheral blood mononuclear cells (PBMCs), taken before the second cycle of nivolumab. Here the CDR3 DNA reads TGTGCCAGCAGCTTGGCCGGGGGATCCTCCTACAATGAGCAGTTCTTC. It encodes CASSLAGGSSYNEQFF.